The entry below gives a single T cell receptor (beta chain) sequence along with its context. Its antigen is currently unknown. The sample is drawn from a study of T cell responses to AZD1222 COVID-19 vaccine. Regarding the study as a whole: White British people made up most donors, females outnumbered males, and clonal diversity was possibly underestimated. In all cases, repertoires were sampled only after the peak T cell response. Following two doses of AZD1222, Spike-specific TCR breadth and depth rose. Reportedly, nearly half the spike-specific TCRs target unmutated variant regions.

The protocol was immunoSEQ multiplex PCR, while the TCRdb copy is restricted to in-frame clones and leaves out a portion. The top ten hold roughly 2.5% of the sample, which has approximately 52,000 clones, roughly 89% seen once. Germline lookup yields CDR1 MNHEY and CDR2 SVGEGT. This CDR3 is built from 12 residues. The V and J ends lost 5 bases and 7 bases respectively, with 10 bases between them. The sample in question was peripheral blood, obtained 28 days after the second AZD1222 dose. The chain combines TRBV6-2 or TRBV6-3 with TRBJ2-3, with D unresolved. This sequence was found in an adult who received the AZD1222 COVID-19 vaccine. CDR3 in amino acids: CASSQLFYTQYF. The CDR3 nucleotides read TGTGCCAGCAGTCAACTCTTCTATACGCAGTATTTT.